The rows below give T cell receptor beta chains drawn from one sample of a study of T cell changes during pregnancy in multiple sclerosis. TCRdb keeps only in-frame clones here, not all; method: immunoSEQ multiplex PCR. The sample carries 98,000 or so clones, 90% to 95% recorded once. The sample in question was peripheral blood, obtained after pregnancy. The source of these receptors is a female donor with multiple sclerosis, enrolled in a pregnancy study. CDR3s include the opening cysteine and the closing phenylalanine or tryptophan. A D gene is named only where the DNA matches it firmly. Size is omitted from some rows. Given values are once, few, many or a class for expanded clones.

-	TRBD1	TRBV19	TRBJ2-7	CASSTRPGQGAGEQYF	TGTGCCAGTAGTACGAGACCGGGACAGGGGGCCGGCGAGCAGTACTTC
-	TRBD1	TRBV2	TRBJ2-5	CASPRDRGGRETQYF	TGTGCCAGCCCCCGGGACAGGGGGGGTAGAGAGACCCAGTACTTC
-	-	TRBV2	TRBJ2-3	CASKGPFGQYF	TGTGCCAGCAAGGGGCCCTTCGGGCAGTATTTT
-	-	TRBV30	TRBJ2-2	CAWRPWGRGAGELFF	TGTGCCTGGAGGCCGTGGGGCAGGGGAGCCGGGGAGCTGTTTTTT
-	TRBD2	TRBV6-1	TRBJ2-5	CASSETPGLAGVQTQYF	TGTGCCAGCAGTGAAACTCCGGGACTAGCGGGAGTTCAGACCCAGTACTTC
-	TRBD2	TRBV9	TRBJ2-1	CASGTINEQFF	TGTGCCAGTGGGACTATCAATGAGCAGTTCTTC
-	-	TRBV19	TRBJ2-7	CASSPGHYEQYF	TGTGCCAGTAGCCCAGGCCACTACGAGCAGTACTTC
-	TRBD1	TRBV19	TRBJ2-6	CATSDRDSGANVLTF	TGTGCCACCTCGGACAGGGACTCTGGGGCCAACGTCCTGACTTTC
-	TRBD1	TRBV9	TRBJ1-2	CASSVAGTANYGYTF	TGTGCCAGCAGCGTTGCCGGGACAGCTAACTATGGCTACACCTTC
-	-	TRBV7-2	TRBJ1-5	CASSSYNQPQHF	TGTGCCAGCAGCTCTTACAATCAGCCCCAGCATTTT
-	-	TRBV5-1	TRBJ2-1	CASSLVLPYNEQFF	TGCGCCAGCAGCTTGGTACTACCCTACAATGAGCAGTTCTTC
-	-	TRBV18	TRBJ2-7	CASSPTIDSYEQYF	TGTGCCAGCTCTCCTACCATTGATTCCTACGAGCAGTACTTC
once	TRBD2	TRBV29-1	TRBJ2-5	CSVREEETQYF	TGCAGCGTTCGGGAGGAGGAGACCCAGTACTTC
-	TRBD2	TRBV6-4	TRBJ2-3	CASSAETSGTDTQYF	TGTGCCAGCAGTGCCGAGACTAGCGGCACAGATACGCAGTATTTT
-	-	TRBV7-9	TRBJ2-4	CASSSSGSNIQYF	TGTGCCAGCAGCTCCTCCGGTTCAAACATTCAGTACTTC
-	-	TRBV10-3	TRBJ1-3	CAISDFTESQGQGNTIYF	TGTGCCATCAGCGACTTTACTGAGTCGCAGGGGCAGGGAAACACCATATATTTT
-	TRBD1	TRBV28	TRBJ2-7	CASSLGTGSYEQYF	TGTGCCAGCAGTTTAGGGACAGGGTCCTACGAGCAGTACTTC
once	TRBD1	TRBV28	TRBJ1-1	CASEGQHTEAFF	TGTGCCAGCGAGGGACAGCACACTGAAGCTTTCTTT
-	-	TRBV5-1	TRBJ1-2	CASSPAAGLRGYTF	TGCGCCAGCAGCCCCGCGGCAGGGCTTCGTGGCTACACCTTC
once	-	TRBV7-2	TRBJ1-3	CASSRDTGIPGANTIYF	TGTGCCAGCAGCCGAGACACAGGGATTCCAGGGGCAAACACCATATATTTT
-	-	TRBV13	TRBJ2-7	CASSPGTLTYEQYF	TGTGCCAGCAGCCCCGGGACTTTAACCTACGAGCAGTACTTC
few	-	TRBV29-1	TRBJ1-1	CSAGQPNTEAFF	TGCAGCGCTGGACAGCCGAACACTGAAGCTTTCTTT
-	TRBD2	TRBV4-2	TRBJ2-1	CASSQGTSGRFGEQFF	TGTGCCAGCAGCCAAGGGACTAGCGGGAGGTTCGGTGAGCAGTTCTTC
-	-	TRBV21-1	TRBJ1-5	CASSKGPTDRVVQPQHF	TGTGCCAGCAGCAAAGGTCCGACGGACAGGGTGGTACAGCCCCAGCATTTT
-	TRBD2	TRBV11-2	TRBJ2-3	CASSFSGGGSSTDTQYF	TGTGCCAGCAGCTTTAGCGGGGGGGGATCTAGCACAGATACGCAGTATTTT
once	TRBD2	TRBV5-6	TRBJ2-2	CASSVGLAGGAGELFF	TGTGCCAGCAGCGTGGGACTAGCGGGAGGAGCCGGGGAGCTGTTTTTT
once	-	TRBV5-5	TRBJ2-7	CASSLVDSPYEQYF	TGTGCCAGCAGCTTGGTGGACAGTCCCTACGAGCAGTACTTC
-	TRBD1	TRBV6-6	TRBJ1-2	CASSAGGAADGYTF	TGTGCCAGCAGTGCAGGGGGCGCAGCGGATGGCTACACCTTC
-	TRBD1	TRBV19	TRBJ1-2	CASSRDRNYGYTF	TGTGCCAGTAGTCGGGACAGAAACTATGGCTACACCTTC
-	-	TRBV11-2	TRBJ2-1	CASSLQGTLFF	TGTGCCAGCAGTTTACAGGGTACCTTGTTCTTC
-	-	TRBV28	TRBJ1-5	CASSFLVSNQPQHF	TGTGCCAGCAGTTTCTTAGTGAGCAATCAGCCCCAGCATTTT
-	TRBD1	TRBV19	TRBJ2-7	CASSKGTGGWNYEQYF	TGTGCCAGTAGCAAGGGGACAGGGGGCTGGAACTACGAGCAGTACTTC
-	TRBD2	TRBV5-6	TRBJ2-7	CASSVSLAIYEQYF	TGTGCCAGCAGCGTGTCACTAGCGATCTACGAGCAGTACTTC
-	-	TRBV4-1	TRBJ2-1	CASSPLGSDPYNEQFF	TGCGCCAGCAGCCCCTTAGGGAGTGATCCCTACAATGAGCAGTTCTTC
-	-	TRBV6-6	TRBJ1-2	CASSRDGYTF	TGTGCCAGCAGCCGCGATGGCTACACCTTC
-	TRBD2	TRBV6-5	TRBJ2-5	CASSYTRRTSAETQYF	TGTGCCAGCAGTTACACAAGACGGACTAGCGCAGAGACCCAGTACTTC
-	-	TRBV28	TRBJ1-5	CASRTPDGGVRNQPQHF	TGTGCCAGCAGGACCCCAGATGGCGGGGTACGCAATCAGCCCCAGCATTTT
once	-	TRBV5-1	TRBJ1-2	CASSLSLGANYGYTF	TGCGCCAGCAGCTTGAGTTTAGGGGCTAACTATGGCTACACCTTC
-	TRBD2	TRBV9	TRBJ2-3	CASSLQAGGGTDTQYF	TGTGCCAGCAGCCTCCAAGCGGGAGGGGGGACAGATACGCAGTATTTT
-	-	TRBV19	TRBJ2-1	CASSFAFLEQFF	TGTGCCAGTAGCTTCGCTTTTCTAGAGCAGTTCTTC
-	TRBD1	TRBV15	TRBJ2-7	CATRRTGGYEQYF	TGTGCCACCAGACGGACAGGGGGCTACGAGCAGTACTTC
-	-	TRBV18	TRBJ2-2	CASSPRLNWNTGELFF	TGTGCCAGCTCACCACGACTGAACTGGAACACCGGGGAGCTGTTTTTT
-	-	TRBV30	TRBJ2-3	CAWSGFGSTDTQYF	TGTGCCTGGAGTGGGTTCGGGAGCACAGATACGCAGTATTTT
-	TRBD1	TRBV28	TRBJ2-1	CASRETGQGYGNEQFF	TGTGCCAGCAGGGAAACGGGACAGGGCTATGGGAATGAGCAGTTCTTC
once	-	TRBV4-3	TRBJ1-6	CASSQDSGAPLHF	TGCGCCAGCAGCCAAGATAGTGGTGCACCCCTCCACTTT
-	-	TRBV10-3	TRBJ2-7	CASKGEAYEQYF	TGTGCCTCCAAGGGGGAAGCCTACGAGCAGTACTTC
-	-	TRBV5-5	TRBJ2-7	CASSPGQGAYEQYF	TGTGCCAGCAGCCCCGGCCAAGGAGCCTACGAGCAGTACTTC
few	-	TRBV30	TRBJ1-1	CAWRSLPLAFF	TGTGCCTGGAGATCCCTCCCGTTAGCTTTCTTT
once	-	TRBV11-3	TRBJ2-6	CASSGRGNSGANVLTF	TGTGCCAGCAGCGGGAGAGGCAACTCTGGGGCCAACGTCCTGACTTTC
-	-	TRBV30	TRBJ2-7	CAWTRAFEEQYF	TGTGCCTGGACCAGGGCTTTTGAAGAGCAGTACTTC
-	TRBD1	TRBV15	TRBJ1-4	CATSRDRTGGEKLFF	TGTGCCACCAGCAGAGATAGGACAGGGGGTGAAAAACTGTTTTTT
-	-	TRBV9	TRBJ2-1	CASSVAAGSYNEQFF	TGTGCCAGCAGCGTAGCAGCGGGCTCCTACAATGAGCAGTTCTTC
-	-	TRBV6-1	TRBJ2-7	CASSEGQATSYEQYF	TGTGCCAGCAGTGAAGGACAGGCAACAAGCTACGAGCAGTACTTC
-	-	TRBV2	TRBJ2-6	CASSLTDSGANVLTF	TGTGCCAGCAGCCTGACAGACTCTGGGGCCAACGTCCTGACTTTC
-	TRBD2	TRBV28	TRBJ2-2	CATGSGSFGPGELFF	TGTGCCACCGGTAGCGGGAGTTTCGGACCCGGGGAGCTGTTTTTT
-	-	TRBV5-6	TRBJ2-7	CASSLGGGSREQYF	TGTGCCAGCAGCTTGGGAGGGGGTTCCCGCGAGCAGTACTTC
-	-	TRBV9	TRBJ2-4	CASSPTALARAKNIQYF	TGTGCCAGCAGCCCCACGGCACTAGCTCGCGCCAAAAACATTCAGTACTTC